This TCR beta chain was profiled in a study of blood T cell repertoires in COVID-19. Looking at the study overall: Donors in the United States, Italy and Spain gave samples during acute or convalescent COVID-19. T cells, B-cell-depleted T cells, or PBMCs provided the cDNA or gDNA that served as material.

In the original workflow: Counts of nucleated cells, estimated from reference gene primer amplification, were obtained. Using immunoSEQ multiplex PCR, the repertoire was profiled, and TCRdb retains in-frame clones only, with some absent. The V and J calls and the clone size are those of that table, but D and trimming were determined from the DNA. The sample records some 80,000 clones, around 80% being singletons. The CDR3 totals 16 residues. Trimming removed 1 base at V and 3 bases at J, with 15 bases between. CDR1 and CDR2 from the germline V gene are LNHDA and SQIVND (reference sequence). The gene calls are TRBV19 and TRBJ1-2; D not resolved. This sequence originates from a man aged 55-75 years with active or convalescent COVID-19. The sample was peripheral blood. CDR3 DNA: TGTGCCAGTAGTATAGCAGGAGGGCTCGAGGACTATGGCTACACCTTC. It is translated as CASSIAGGLEDYGYTF.